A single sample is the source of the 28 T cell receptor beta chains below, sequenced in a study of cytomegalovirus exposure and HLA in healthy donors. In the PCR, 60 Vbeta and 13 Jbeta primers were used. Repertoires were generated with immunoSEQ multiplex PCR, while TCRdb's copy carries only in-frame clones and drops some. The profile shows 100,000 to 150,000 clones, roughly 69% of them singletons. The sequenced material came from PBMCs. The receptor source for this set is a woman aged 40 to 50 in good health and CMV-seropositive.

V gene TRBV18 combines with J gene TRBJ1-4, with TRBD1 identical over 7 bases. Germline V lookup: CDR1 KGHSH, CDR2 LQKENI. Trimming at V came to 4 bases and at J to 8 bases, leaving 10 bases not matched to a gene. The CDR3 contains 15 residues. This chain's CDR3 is CASSLTGTVGEKLFF. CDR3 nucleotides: TGTGCCAGCTCACTGACCGGGACAGTGGGAGAAAAACTGTTTTTT.

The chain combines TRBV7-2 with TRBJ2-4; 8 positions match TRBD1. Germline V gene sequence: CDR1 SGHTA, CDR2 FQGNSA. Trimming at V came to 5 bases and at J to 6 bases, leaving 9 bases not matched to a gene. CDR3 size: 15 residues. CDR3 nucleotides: TGTGCCAGCAGCCTTACCGGACAGGGAAGAAACATTCAGTACTTC. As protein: CASSLTGQGRNIQYF.

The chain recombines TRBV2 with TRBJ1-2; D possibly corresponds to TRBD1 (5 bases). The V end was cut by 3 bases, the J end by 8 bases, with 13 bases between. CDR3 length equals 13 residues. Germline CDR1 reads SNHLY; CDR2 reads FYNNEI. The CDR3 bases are TGTGCCAGCAGTGACGACAGATCCCCCGGCTACACCTTC. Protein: CASSDDRSPGYTF.

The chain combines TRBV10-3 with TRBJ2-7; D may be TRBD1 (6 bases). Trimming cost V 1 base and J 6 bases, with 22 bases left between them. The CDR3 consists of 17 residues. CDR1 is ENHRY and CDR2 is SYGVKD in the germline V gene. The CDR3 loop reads CAISEFTGTSIDPEQYF. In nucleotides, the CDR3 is TGTGCCATCAGTGAGTTTACCGGGACATCCATTGATCCCGAGCAGTACTTC.

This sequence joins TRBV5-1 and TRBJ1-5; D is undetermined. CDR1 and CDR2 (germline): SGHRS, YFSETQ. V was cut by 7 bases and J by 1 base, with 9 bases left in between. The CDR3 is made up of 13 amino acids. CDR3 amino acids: CASAWESNQPQHF. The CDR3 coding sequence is TGCGCCAGCGCCTGGGAGAGCAATCAGCCCCAGCATTTT.

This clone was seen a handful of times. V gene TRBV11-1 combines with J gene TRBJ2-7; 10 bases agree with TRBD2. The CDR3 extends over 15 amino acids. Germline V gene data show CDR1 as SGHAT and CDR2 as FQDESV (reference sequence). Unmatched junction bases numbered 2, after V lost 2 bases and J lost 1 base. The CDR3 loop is CASSLLAGESYEQYF. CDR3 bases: TGTGCCAGCAGCTTACTAGCGGGGGAGTCCTACGAGCAGTACTTC.

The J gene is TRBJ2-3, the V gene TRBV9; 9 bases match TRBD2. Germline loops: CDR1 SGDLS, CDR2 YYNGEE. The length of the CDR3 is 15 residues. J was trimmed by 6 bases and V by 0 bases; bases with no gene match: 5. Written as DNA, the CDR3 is TGTGCCAGCAGCGTAGATGCGGGGGGGCCTGATACGCAGTATTTT. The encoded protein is CASSVDAGGPDTQYF.

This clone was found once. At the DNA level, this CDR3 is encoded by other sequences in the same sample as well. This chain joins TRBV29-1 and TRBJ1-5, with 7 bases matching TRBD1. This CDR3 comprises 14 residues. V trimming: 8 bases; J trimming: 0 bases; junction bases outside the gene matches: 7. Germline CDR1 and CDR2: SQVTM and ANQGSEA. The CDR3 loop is CSFRDSYSNQPQHF. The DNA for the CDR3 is TGCAGCTTCCGGGACAGTTATAGCAATCAGCCCCAGCATTTT.

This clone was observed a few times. The CDR3 is CASSLGLGGAGETQYF. The CDR3 DNA sequence: TGCGCCAGCAGCTTGGGGTTAGGAGGGGCGGGAGAGACCCAGTACTTC. This chain joins TRBV5-1 and TRBJ2-5; perhaps TRBD2 as D (6 bases). This CDR3 comprises 16 residues. V was trimmed by 0 bases and J by 4 bases, leaving 16 bases between them. Germline V gene data show CDR1 as SGHRS and CDR2 as YFSETQ.

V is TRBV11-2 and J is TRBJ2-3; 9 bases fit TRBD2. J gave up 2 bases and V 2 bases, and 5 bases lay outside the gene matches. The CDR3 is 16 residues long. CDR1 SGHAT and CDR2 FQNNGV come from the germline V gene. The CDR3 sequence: CASSLRLAELTDTQYF. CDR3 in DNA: TGTGCCAGCAGCTTACGACTAGCGGAGCTCACAGATACGCAGTATTTT.

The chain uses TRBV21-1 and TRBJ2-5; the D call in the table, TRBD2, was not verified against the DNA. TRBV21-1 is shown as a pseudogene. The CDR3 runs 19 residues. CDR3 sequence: CASSKERTGRGAYQETQYF. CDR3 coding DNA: TGTGCCAGCAGCAAAGAACGGACGGGGCGGGGGGCGTACCAAGAGACCCAGTACTTC.

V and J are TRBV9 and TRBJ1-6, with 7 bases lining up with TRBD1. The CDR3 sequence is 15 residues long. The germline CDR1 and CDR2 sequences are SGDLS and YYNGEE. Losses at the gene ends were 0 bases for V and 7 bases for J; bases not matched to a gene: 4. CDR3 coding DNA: TGTGCCAGCAGCGTAGGACAGGGATGGAATTCACCCCTCCACTTT. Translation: CASSVGQGWNSPLHF.

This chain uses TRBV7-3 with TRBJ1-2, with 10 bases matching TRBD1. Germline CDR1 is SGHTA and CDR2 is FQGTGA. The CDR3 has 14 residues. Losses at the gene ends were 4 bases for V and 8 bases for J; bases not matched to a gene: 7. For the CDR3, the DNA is TGTGCCAGCAGCTCACCCGACAGGGGGCAAGGCTACACCTTC. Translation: CASSSPDRGQGYTF.

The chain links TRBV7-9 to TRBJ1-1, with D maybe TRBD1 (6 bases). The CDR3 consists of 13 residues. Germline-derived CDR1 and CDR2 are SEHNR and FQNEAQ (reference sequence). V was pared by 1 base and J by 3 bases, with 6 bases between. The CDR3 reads CASSLEGDTEAFF. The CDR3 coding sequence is TGTGCCAGCAGCTTAGAGGGGGACACTGAAGCTTTCTTT. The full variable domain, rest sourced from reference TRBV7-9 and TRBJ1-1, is DTGVSQNPRHKITKRGQNVTFRCDPISEHNRLYWYRQTLGQGPEFLTYFQNEAQLEKSRLLSDRFSAERPKGSFSTLEIQRTEQGDSAMYLCASSLEGDTEAFFGQGTRLTVV.

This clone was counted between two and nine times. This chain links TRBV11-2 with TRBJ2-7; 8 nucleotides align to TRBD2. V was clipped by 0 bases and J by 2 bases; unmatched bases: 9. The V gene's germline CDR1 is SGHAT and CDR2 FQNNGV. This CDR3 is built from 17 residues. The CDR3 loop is CASSLDRVGLGAYEQYF. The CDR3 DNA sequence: TGTGCCAGCAGCTTAGATCGGGTGGGACTAGGTGCCTACGAGCAGTACTTC.

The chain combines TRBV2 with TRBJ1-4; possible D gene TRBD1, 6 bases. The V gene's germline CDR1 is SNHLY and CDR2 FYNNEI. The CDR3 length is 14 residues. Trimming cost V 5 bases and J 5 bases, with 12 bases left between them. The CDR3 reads CASSKQGYNEKLFF. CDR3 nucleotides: TGTGCCAGCAGTAAACAGGGTTACAATGAAAAACTGTTTTTT.

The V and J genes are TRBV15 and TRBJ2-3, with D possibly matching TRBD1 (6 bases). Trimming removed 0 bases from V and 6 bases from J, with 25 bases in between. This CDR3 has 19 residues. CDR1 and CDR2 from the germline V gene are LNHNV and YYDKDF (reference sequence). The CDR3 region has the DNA TGTGCCACCAGCAGAGAGGGAAAGCCGGGACAAGGAGAGAGGGATACGCAGTATTTT. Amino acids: CATSREGKPGQGERDTQYF.

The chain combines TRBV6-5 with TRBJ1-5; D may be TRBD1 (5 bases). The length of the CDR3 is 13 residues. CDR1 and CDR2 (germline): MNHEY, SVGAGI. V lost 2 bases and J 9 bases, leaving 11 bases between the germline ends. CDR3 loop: CASSYGAGRPQHF. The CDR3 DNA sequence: TGTGCCAGCAGTTACGGGGCAGGGCGGCCCCAGCATTTT.

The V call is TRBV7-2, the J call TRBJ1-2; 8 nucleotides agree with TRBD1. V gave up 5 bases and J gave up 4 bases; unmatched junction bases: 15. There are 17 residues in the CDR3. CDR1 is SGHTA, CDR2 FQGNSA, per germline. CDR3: CASSLPGQGALVYGYTF. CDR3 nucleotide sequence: TGTGCCAGCAGCCTCCCCGGGCAGGGGGCGCTTGTCTATGGCTACACCTTC.

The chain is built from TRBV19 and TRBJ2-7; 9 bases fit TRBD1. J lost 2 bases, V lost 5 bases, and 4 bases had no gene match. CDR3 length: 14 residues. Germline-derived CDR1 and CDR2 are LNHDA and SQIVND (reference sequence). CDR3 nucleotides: TGTGCCAGTAGTTTACAGGGGGCCGCCTACGAGCAGTACTTC. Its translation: CASSLQGAAYEQYF.

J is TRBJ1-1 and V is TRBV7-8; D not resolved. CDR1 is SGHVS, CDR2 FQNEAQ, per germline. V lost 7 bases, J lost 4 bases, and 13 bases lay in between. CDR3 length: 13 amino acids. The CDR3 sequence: CASTHTWSTEAFF. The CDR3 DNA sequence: TGTGCCAGCACCCACACTTGGAGCACTGAAGCTTTCTTT.

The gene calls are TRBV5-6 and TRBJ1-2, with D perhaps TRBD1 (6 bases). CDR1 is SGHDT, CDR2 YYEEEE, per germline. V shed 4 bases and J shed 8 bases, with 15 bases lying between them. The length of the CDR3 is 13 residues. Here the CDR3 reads CASSARGGPGYTF. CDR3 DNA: TGTGCCAGCAGCGCCCGCGGGGGGCCCGGCTACACCTTC. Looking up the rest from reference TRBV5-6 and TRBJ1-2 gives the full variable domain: DAGVTQSPTHLIKTRGQQVTLRCSPKSGHDTVSWYQQALGQGPQFIFQYYEEEERQRGNFPDRFSGHQFPNYSSELNVNALLLGDSALYLCASSARGGPGYTFGSGTRLTVV.

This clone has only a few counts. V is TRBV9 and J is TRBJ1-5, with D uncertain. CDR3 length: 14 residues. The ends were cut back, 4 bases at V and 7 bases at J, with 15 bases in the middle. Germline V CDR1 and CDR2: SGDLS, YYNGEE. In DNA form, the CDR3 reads TGTGCCAGCAGCCTGGGAGGTTCAGGACAGCCCCAGCATTTT. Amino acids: CASSLGGSGQPQHF.

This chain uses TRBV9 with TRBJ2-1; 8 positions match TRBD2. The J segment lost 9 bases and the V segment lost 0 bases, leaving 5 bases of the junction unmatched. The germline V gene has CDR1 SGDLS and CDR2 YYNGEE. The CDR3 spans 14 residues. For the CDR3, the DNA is TGTGCCAGCAGCGTAGTCCCCGGACTAGCTGAGCAGTTCTTC. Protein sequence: CASSVVPGLAEQFF.

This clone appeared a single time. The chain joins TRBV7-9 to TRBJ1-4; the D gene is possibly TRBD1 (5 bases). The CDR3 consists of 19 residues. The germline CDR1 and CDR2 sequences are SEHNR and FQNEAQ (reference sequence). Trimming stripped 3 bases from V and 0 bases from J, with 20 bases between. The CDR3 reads CASSFLMPGLASTNEKLFF. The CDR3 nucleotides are TGTGCCAGCAGCTTCCTGATGCCGGGACTAGCATCAACTAATGAAAAACTGTTTTTT.

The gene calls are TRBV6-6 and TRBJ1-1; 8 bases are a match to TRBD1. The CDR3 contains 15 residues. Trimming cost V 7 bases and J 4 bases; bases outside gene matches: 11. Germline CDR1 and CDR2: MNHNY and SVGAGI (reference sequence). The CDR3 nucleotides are TGTGCCAGCACTGGACAGGGTGGAGGGCGCACTGAAGCTTTCTTT. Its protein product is CASTGQGGGRTEAFF.

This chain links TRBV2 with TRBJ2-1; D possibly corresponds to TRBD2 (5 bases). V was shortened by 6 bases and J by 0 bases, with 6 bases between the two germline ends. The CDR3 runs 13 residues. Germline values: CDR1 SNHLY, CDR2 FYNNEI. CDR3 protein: CASRRASYNEQFF. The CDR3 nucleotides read TGTGCCAGCAGGCGGGCCTCCTACAATGAGCAGTTCTTC.

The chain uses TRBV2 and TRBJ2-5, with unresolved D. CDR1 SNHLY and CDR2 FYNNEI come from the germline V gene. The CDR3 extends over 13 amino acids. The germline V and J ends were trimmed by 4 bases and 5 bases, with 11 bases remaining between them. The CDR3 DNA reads TGTGCCAGCAGTGGTTTAGAAGCGGAGACCCAGTACTTC. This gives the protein CASSGLEAETQYF.